This T cell receptor (beta chain) comes out of a study of regulatory T cells. Primers: 52 TRBV forward and 13 TRBJ reverse. Clones were read by immunoSEQ multiplex PCR, and TCRdb kept only the in-frame ones, dropping some. Of 10,000 or so clones detected, roughly 84% appear once; the ten largest clones hold 10% to 13%. The germline V gene encodes CDR1 MGHRA and CDR2 YSYEKL. Trimming pared 3 bases from V and 7 bases from J, leaving 9 bases between. This CDR3 region has 12 residues. V and J are TRBV4-1 and TRBJ1-1; D ambiguous. Sequences were obtained from CD8+ T cells sorted from blood. The TCR was taken from a person aged 18 to 30 with CD3G deficiency. CDR3 DNA: TGCGCCAGCAGCCACGTCGGCAGTGAAGCTTTCTTT. Translating gives CASSHVGSEAFF.